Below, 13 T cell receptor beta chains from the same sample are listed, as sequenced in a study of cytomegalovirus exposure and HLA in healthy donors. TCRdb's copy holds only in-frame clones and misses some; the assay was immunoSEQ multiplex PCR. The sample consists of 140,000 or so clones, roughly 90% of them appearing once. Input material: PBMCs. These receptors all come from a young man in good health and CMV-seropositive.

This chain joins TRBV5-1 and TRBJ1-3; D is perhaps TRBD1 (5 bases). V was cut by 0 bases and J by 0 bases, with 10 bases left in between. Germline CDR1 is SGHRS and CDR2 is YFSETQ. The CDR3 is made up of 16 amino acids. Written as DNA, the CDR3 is TGCGCCAGCAGCTTGGTGGGGGGAAGCTCTGGAAACACCATATATTTT. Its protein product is CASSLVGGSSGNTIYF.

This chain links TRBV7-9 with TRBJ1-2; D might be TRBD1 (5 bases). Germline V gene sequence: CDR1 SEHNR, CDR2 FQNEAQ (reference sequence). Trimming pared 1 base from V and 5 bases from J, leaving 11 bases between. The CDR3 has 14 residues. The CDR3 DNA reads TGTGCCAGCAGCTTAGAGGAGGGGAGATATGGCTACACCTTC. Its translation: CASSLEEGRYGYTF.

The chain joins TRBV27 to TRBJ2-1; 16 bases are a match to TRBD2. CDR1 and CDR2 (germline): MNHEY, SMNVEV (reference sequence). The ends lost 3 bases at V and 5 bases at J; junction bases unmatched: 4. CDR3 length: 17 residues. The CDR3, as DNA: TGTGCCAGCAGTTTCGGGACTAGCGGGAGGGCCCACAATGAGCAGTTCTTC. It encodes CASSFGTSGRAHNEQFF.

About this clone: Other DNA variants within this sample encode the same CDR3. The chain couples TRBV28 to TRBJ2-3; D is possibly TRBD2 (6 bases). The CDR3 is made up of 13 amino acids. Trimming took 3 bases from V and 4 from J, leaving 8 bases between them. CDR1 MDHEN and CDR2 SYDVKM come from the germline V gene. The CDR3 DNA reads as TGTGCCAGCAGTTTGGGGGGAGCAGATACGCAGTATTTT. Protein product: CASSLGGADTQYF. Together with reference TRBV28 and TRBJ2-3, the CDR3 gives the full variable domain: DVKVTQSSRYLVKRTGEKVFLECVQDMDHENMFWYRQDPGLGLRLIYFSYDVKMKEKGDIPEGYSVSREKKERFSLILESASTNQTSMYLCASSLGGADTQYFGPGTRLTVL.

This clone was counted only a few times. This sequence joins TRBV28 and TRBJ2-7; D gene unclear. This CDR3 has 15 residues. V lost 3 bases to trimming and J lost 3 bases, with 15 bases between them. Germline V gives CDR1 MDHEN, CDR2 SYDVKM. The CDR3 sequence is CASSFPGGVVYEQYF. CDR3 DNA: TGTGCCAGCAGTTTTCCCGGTGGAGTGGTCTACGAGCAGTACTTC.

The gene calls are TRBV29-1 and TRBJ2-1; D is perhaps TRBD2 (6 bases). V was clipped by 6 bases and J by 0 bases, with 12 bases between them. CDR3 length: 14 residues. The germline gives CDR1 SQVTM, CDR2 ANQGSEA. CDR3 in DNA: TGCAGCGTAGTCGGGAGCGACTCCTACAATGAGCAGTTCTTC. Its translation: CSVVGSDSYNEQFF.

The CDR3 reads CASSFVGGYYNEQFF. CDR3 in DNA: TGTGCCAGCAGTTTTGTGGGAGGGTATTACAATGAGCAGTTCTTC. The chain employs TRBV27 and TRBJ2-1; 7 nucleotides align to TRBD2. Trimming cost V 3 bases and J 4 bases; bases outside gene matches: 6. Germline V gives CDR1 MNHEY, CDR2 SMNVEV (reference sequence). This CDR3 contains 15 residues.

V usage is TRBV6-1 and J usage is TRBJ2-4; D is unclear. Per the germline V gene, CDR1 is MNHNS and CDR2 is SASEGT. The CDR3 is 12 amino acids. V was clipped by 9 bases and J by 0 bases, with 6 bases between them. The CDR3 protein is CASQEAKNIQYF. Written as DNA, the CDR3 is TGTGCCAGTCAGGAAGCCAAAAACATTCAGTACTTC.

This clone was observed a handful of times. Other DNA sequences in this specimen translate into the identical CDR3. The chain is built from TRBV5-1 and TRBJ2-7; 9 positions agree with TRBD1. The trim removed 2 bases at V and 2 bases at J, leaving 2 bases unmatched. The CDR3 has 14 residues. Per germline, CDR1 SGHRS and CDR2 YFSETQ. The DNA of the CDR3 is TGCGCCAGCAGCTTAGGGACAGGGACCTACGAGCAGTACTTC. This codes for CASSLGTGTYEQYF.

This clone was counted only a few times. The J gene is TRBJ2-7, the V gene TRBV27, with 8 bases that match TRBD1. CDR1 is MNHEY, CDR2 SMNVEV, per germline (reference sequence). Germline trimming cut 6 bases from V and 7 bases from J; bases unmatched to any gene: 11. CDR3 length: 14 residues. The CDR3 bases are TGTGCCAGCAGGGCTGGGACAGGCCATGGAGAGCAGTACTTC. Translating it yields CASRAGTGHGEQYF.

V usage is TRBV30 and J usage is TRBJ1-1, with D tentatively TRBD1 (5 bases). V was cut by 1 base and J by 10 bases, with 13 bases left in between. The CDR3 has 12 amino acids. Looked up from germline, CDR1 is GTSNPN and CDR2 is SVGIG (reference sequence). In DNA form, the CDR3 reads TGTGCCTGGAGTGGGCTATGGGGGGGAGCTTTCTTT. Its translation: CAWSGLWGGAFF.

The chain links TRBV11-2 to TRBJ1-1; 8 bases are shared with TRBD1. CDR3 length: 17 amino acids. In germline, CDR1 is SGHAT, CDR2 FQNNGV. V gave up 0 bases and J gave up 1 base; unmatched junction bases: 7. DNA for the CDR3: TGTGCCAGCAGCTTAGATTACCCCGGGACAGGGAACACTGAAGCTTTCTTT. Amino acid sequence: CASSLDYPGTGNTEAFF.

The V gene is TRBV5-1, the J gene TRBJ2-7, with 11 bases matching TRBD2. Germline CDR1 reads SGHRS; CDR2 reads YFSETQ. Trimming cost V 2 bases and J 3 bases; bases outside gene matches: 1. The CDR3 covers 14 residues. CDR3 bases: TGCGCCAGCAGCTTCGGGACTAGCGGCTACGAGCAGTACTTC. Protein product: CASSFGTSGYEQYF.